This TCR beta chain originates from a study of cytomegalovirus exposure and HLA in healthy donors. In the study overall: A prior analysis found around 110 million unique TCR beta sequences from some 200 million T cells. Overall study results and limits: Testing in vitro showed three CMV-associated chains specific for CMV antigens.

Germline V gives CDR1 MNHEY, CDR2 SMNVEV (reference sequence). V lost 4 bases, J lost 2 bases, and 4 bases lay in between. The CDR3 covers 12 residues. At collection, donors were nominally healthy, but unrecorded immune exposures were probable. In the case of this clone: Its antigen is not known.

The primer mix had 60 Vbeta and 13 Jbeta primers. Method: immunoSEQ multiplex PCR; TCRdb's copy keeps in-frame clones and lacks some. The repertoire holds about 78,000 clones, with approximately 72% as singletons. V usage is TRBV27 and J usage is TRBJ2-3; no firm D call. The source material was PBMCs. The source is a woman between 40 and 55 years old in good health and CMV-seropositive. CDR3 protein: CASSSYTDTQYF. The DNA for the CDR3 is TGTGCCAGCAGTTCTTACACAGATACGCAGTATTTT.